This T cell receptor beta chain was documented in a study of blood T cell repertoires in COVID-19. The overall study: Sites across the United States, Italy and Spain contributed samples from acute and convalescent COVID-19. Sources were T cells, B-cell-depleted T cells, or PBMCs; the material itself was cDNA or gDNA.

Germline V lookup: CDR1 SGHAT, CDR2 FQDESV (reference sequence). Trimming cost V 0 bases and J 0 bases, with 12 bases left between them. The CDR3 is 17 amino acids. Authors' data handling: Amplification from reference gene primers served as the basis for estimated nucleated cell counts. Assay used: immunoSEQ multiplex PCR; TCRdb lists only in-frame clones, some missing. The DNA was the basis for D and trimming; V, J and clone size are from that table. Here the sample spans roughly 120,000 clones, 85% to 90% being singletons. This clone was counted once. The sequenced material came from peripheral blood. The sequence came from a man between 65 and 79 years old with active or convalescent COVID-19. V gene TRBV11-1 combines with J gene TRBJ2-1; D is possibly TRBD2 (6 bases). The CDR3 bases are TGTGCCAGCAGCTTAGCGGGACTGCAGTACTCCTACAATGAGCAGTTCTTC. Protein product: CASSLAGLQYSYNEQFF.